This T cell receptor beta chain was captured in a study of early T cells in non-severe SARS-CoV-2 infection. TCRdb recomputed calls from the 5' RACE reads with MiXCR, one row per CDR3 protein. The repertoire holds about 42,000 distinct CDR3 sequences, with 7.1% as singletons. General observations from the study: VDJdb matching skewed toward anti-spike CD8 responses, missing private and CD4 specificities.

A remark on this clonotype: Antigen: not known.

Trimming pared 6 bases from V and 4 bases from J, leaving 10 bases between. The length of the CDR3 is 12 residues. Germline CDR1 is GTSNPN and CDR2 is SVGIG (reference sequence). The V and J genes are TRBV30 and TRBJ2-1; possible D gene TRBD2, 5 bases. Sample: whole blood. The receptor was isolated from an adult who was a healthcare worker with PCR-confirmed SARS-CoV-2 infection or an uninfected control (not recorded which). The CDR3 loop reads CACSPGYNEQFF. CDR3 DNA sequence: TGTGCCTGCTCCCCGGGGTACAATGAGCAGTTCTTC.